The following is a TCR beta chain sequence with its context. Its specific antigen is unknown. No base quality values were provided; no much bigger clone lies one nucleotide off. Healthy HIV-negative adults with no recently reported acute infections or vaccinations were included as donors. Only Caucasian adults living in Nashville, Tennessee, USA were represented among the donors. Magnetic negative selection was used to enrich CD4+ T cells, after which naive cells were positively selected on CD45RA and the negative fraction became the memory subset. Blood was obtained by leukapheresis, after which PBMCs were separated by Ficoll-Histopaque density gradient centrifugation and cryopreserved in liquid nitrogen vapor phase. Analytical flow cytometry was used to check the purity and quantity of each magnetically sorted T cell population. Each sorted fraction had its genomic DNA isolated and then quantified by UV absorbance on a Nanodrop 2000c.

The data stem from a study of shared clonotypes between healthy human individuals (dated by TCRdb to between 2020 and 2021). Some background on the complete study: Three men and a couple of women, aged 18 to 49 years, made up the cohort. For each donor, three plates each were used for CD4 naive and CD4 memory, two plates were used for CD8 naive, and one plate was used for CD8 memory. To estimate repertoire size and how much clonotypes are shared between individuals, the study performed deep sequencing of blood TCR repertoires from a few healthy adults. To increase sequencing depth and limit assay-specific biases, different laboratories used diverse techniques to prepare libraries and sequence TCR repertoires. Leukapheresis yielded between about 0.94 and 9.5 billion PBMCs per donor. What the work shows at the level of the full study, not this receptor alone: Naive subsets generally had larger estimated clonotype richness than memory subsets did. When a handful of donors were compared, the shared fraction of clonotypes was about 5.2% for naive CD4, less than 4% for naive CD8, 2% to 2.5% for memory CD4, and 0.35% to 0.4% for memory CD8. Sampling was limited to blood, and TCR repertoires in tissue likely differ from TCR repertoires in blood. Pairwise subsampling led to the expectation that sequencing depth would affect the degree of clonotype sharing among donors. Rarefaction of sorted-subset datasets indicated incomplete sequencing despite the large sequencing depth. Compared with non-shared clonotypes, the clonotypes found in all four sorted-subset donors had higher generation probabilities. Because the study included a small number of donors, the genetic and exposure-history diversity represented was limited.

The cysteine opens and the phenylalanine closes a CDR3 of 13 amino acids. The CDR3 DNA has 39 bases and is translated from base 1. V loses 4 bases of germline sequence and J loses 2 bases, and the interval between the two ends is 8 bases. The germline V gene (reference sequence) gives CDR1 as WNHNN and CDR2 as SYGVQD. Using the deep immunoSEQ assay, multiplex PCR amplified TCR CDR3 regions from genomic DNA. Extracted genomic DNA from each cell subset was spread evenly across all wells of several immunoSEQ 96-well plates, with each plate serving as a replicate. For sorted subsets, approximately 200 ng of genomic DNA, equivalent to 30,000 or so T cell genomes, went into each replicate PCR. The purified libraries were quantified using a Qubit 3.0 fluorometer, sized with a Bioanalyzer 2100, and then quantified again using the KAPA Library Quantification kit. Every immunoSEQ 96-well plate was sequenced on a separate single-read 150-cycle Illumina NextSeq 550 flow cell. In the authors' own workflow: Because the immunoSEQ output held only junctional sequences and lacked quality scores, the filtering could not match the filtering applied to full-length reads. Sequences were annotated with PyIR, a Python wrapper for IgBLAST v1.9, and V/J genes and CDR3 were assigned using IMGT germline references. Any read was removed if the V/J assignment was weak (E-value above 1e-6), the CDR3 was missing, or the read contained stop codons, out-of-frame junctions, or ambiguous translated residues. A V3J clonotype was defined by an identical inferred V gene, J gene, and CDR3 amino acid sequence. To compute the percentage overlap between repertoires, the number of shared unique clonotypes was divided by the size of the smaller repertoire. Repertoire richness was assessed with RTK rarefaction, the Chao1 estimator, and Recon v2.1 estimates of unobserved clonotypes. For all TCRbeta clonotypes obtained by the gDNA method from a few donors, generation probabilities were computed with OLGA. TCRdb took this table from immuneACCESS and kept in-frame rearrangements with V and J called. Such tables lack part of the clones; where checked against another copy, unresolved V genes explain under half of the gap, and the rest is unexplained. For V, J and clone size, that table is used; D and trimming come from the DNA. Present in this sample are about 230,000 clones, over 60% of which were seen just once. The ten largest clones capture around 10% of the sample.

The sample taken for sequencing was memory CD4+ T cells sorted from blood. The sample's cell subset or site label, in plain terms: CD45RA-negative fraction. In this chain, TRBV10-1 is recombined with TRBJ2-5; tentative D gene TRBD1, with 6 bases matching. The clonotype comes from a man aged 30 to 39 in good health. The CDR3 has the sequence CASSGTAQETQYF. The nucleotide sequence is TGCGCCAGCAGTGGGACAGCACAAGAGACCCAGTACTTC.